The 19 T cell receptor beta chains given below trace back to one sample, sequenced in a study of T-cell reconstitution after alpha-beta-depleted transplantation in children. Library preparation (for TCRbeta) was performed with unique molecular identifiers. TCRdb called the PCR reads again in MiXCR, with one record for every CDR3 protein. The table includes around 700,000 distinct CDR3 sequences, about 12% detected once. The material was PBMCs, obtained before TCRalphabeta/CD19-depleted stem cell transplant. These receptor sequences come from a girl aged 2-10 years with congenital amegakaryocytic thrombocytopenia, due to receive a stem cell transplant.

J is TRBJ2-2 and V is TRBV5-5, with 8 nucleotides matching TRBD2. The CDR3 consists of 17 residues. CDR1 is SGHKS and CDR2 is YYEKEE in the germline V gene (reference sequence). Trimming took 3 bases from V and 7 from J; bases not matched to a gene: 14. As DNA, the CDR3 is TGTGCCAGCAGCTGGGAATCAGCGGGAGAAGCGGTCGGGGAGCTGTTTTTT. Protein sequence: CASSWESAGEAVGELFF.

This clonotype was seen ten or more times. The chain is built from TRBV20-1 and TRBJ2-1; 8 bases fit TRBD2. Trimming at V came to 1 base and at J to 6 bases, leaving 11 bases not matched to a gene. The CDR3 totals 16 residues. The germline V gene encodes CDR1 DFQATT and CDR2 SNEGSKA (reference sequence). CDR3 bases: TGCAGTGCTAGAGTACGGGAGGGCCTAATTTTCAATGAGCAGTTCTTC. It translates to CSARVREGLIFNEQFF.

CDR3 nucleotides: TGTGCCAGCAGTTTAGCGCTTGCAGAACGAGGCGGCTACACCTTC. Its protein product is CASSLALAERGGYTF. The chain combines TRBV12-3 or TRBV12-4 with TRBJ1-2; D not certain. This CDR3 is built from 15 residues. With 0 bases removed from V and 8 bases from J, the gap between germline ends came to 16 bases.

The rearrangement uses TRBV18 and TRBJ2-2; D remains unclear. Trimming cost V 0 bases and J 5 bases, with 7 bases left between them. The CDR3 runs to 14 residues. The V gene's germline CDR1 is KGHSH and CDR2 LQKENI. The CDR3 DNA sequence: TGTGCCAGCTCACCACCGTCGTTGACCGGGGAGCTGTTTTTT. Protein: CASSPPSLTGELFF.

The chain uses TRBV3-1 and TRBJ2-7, with a possible D match to TRBD1 (5 bases). The CDR3 totals 14 residues. Deletions cut 3 bases from V and 1 base from J, with 10 bases between. CDR1 and CDR2 from the germline V gene are LGHDT and YNNKEL (reference sequence). CDR3 protein: CASSHDSKSYEQYF. CDR3 bases: TGTGCCAGCAGCCACGACAGCAAGTCCTACGAGCAGTACTTC.

This clonotype was detected ten times or more. V is TRBV5-1 and J is TRBJ2-1; a weak D match, TRBD2 (5 bases). This CDR3 comprises 17 residues. V lost 1 base to trimming and J lost 0 bases, with 14 bases between them. Germline V gene data show CDR1 as SGHRS and CDR2 as YFSETQ. CDR3 amino acids: CASSLWIASYSYNEQFF. The CDR3 DNA sequence: TGCGCCAGCAGCTTGTGGATAGCGAGCTACTCCTACAATGAGCAGTTCTTC.

A few counts support this clonotype. The gene calls are TRBV24-1 and TRBJ2-1, with D unresolved. Germline CDR1 is KGHDR and CDR2 is SFDVKD. V was clipped by 3 bases and J by 1 base, with 12 bases between them. The CDR3 is made up of 16 amino acids. The chain's CDR3 is CATSDALVKSYNEQFF. The DNA for the CDR3 is TGTGCCACCAGTGATGCCCTCGTGAAGTCCTACAATGAGCAGTTCTTC.

This clonotype has more than one count but fewer than ten. The rearrangement uses TRBV4-1 and TRBJ2-5; D is ambiguous. This CDR3 has 14 amino acids. Germline-derived CDR1 and CDR2 are MGHRA and YSYEKL. V was pared by 6 bases and J by 0 bases, with 11 bases between. CDR3 DNA sequence: TGCGCCAGCAGAAGTAACTGGTACCAAGAGACCCAGTACTTC. The encoded protein is CASRSNWYQETQYF.

V gene TRBV20-1 combines with J gene TRBJ2-3; D gene uncertain. Looked up from germline, CDR1 is DFQATT and CDR2 is SNEGSKA (reference sequence). The CDR3 covers 17 residues. Trimming left V 0 bases short and J 2 bases short, with 18 bases between. As DNA, the CDR3 is TGCAGTGCTAGAGATACCGCCGGGCCACTCCTCACAGATACGCAGTATTTT. Translated: CSARDTAGPLLTDTQYF.

The chain is built from TRBV14 and TRBJ1-4; D ambiguous. V lost 1 base to trimming and J lost 7 bases, with 10 bases between them. The CDR3 loop spans 14 amino acids. From germline, CDR1 is SGHDN and CDR2 FVKESK. The CDR3, as DNA: TGTGCCAGCAGCCAAGTCGGACTCGGTGAAAAACTGTTTTTT. Translated, it gives CASSQVGLGEKLFF.

The chain has TRBV5-1 and TRBJ2-1; D perhaps matches TRBD2 (5 bases). Germline CDR1 reads SGHRS; CDR2 reads YFSETQ. The V end was cut by 0 bases, the J end by 13 bases, with 14 bases between. CDR3 length: 13 residues. The CDR3 DNA follows: TGCGCCAGCAGCTTGGGGCGTCGGGAACAACAGTTCTTC. Translated, it gives CASSLGRREQQFF.

This clonotype was seen a handful of times. V usage is TRBV5-1 and J usage is TRBJ2-4, with D perhaps matching TRBD1 or TRBD2 (6 bases each). V shed 0 bases and J shed 0 bases, with 13 bases lying between them. This CDR3 has 17 residues. Per germline, CDR1 SGHRS and CDR2 YFSETQ. This chain's CDR3 is CASSLGGATIAKNIQYF. The CDR3 region has the DNA TGCGCCAGCAGCTTGGGGGGGGCCACCATAGCCAAAAACATTCAGTACTTC.

The V and J genes are TRBV28 and TRBJ1-4; a possible D gene is TRBD1 (6 bases). With 7 bases removed from V and 7 bases from J, the gap between germline ends came to 19 bases. CDR3 length: 15 amino acids. CDR1 is MDHEN and CDR2 is SYDVKM in the germline V gene. DNA for the CDR3: TGTGCCAGCACCGTAGGGGGGTCTACCTTTGAAAAACTGTTTTTT. Its protein product is CASTVGGSTFEKLFF.

This rearrangement joins TRBV12-3 or TRBV12-4 to TRBJ2-1, with 7 bases fitting TRBD1. This CDR3 spans 16 amino acids. With V trimmed by 4 bases and J by 6 bases, 12 bases remained unmatched. Written as DNA, the CDR3 is TGTGCCAGCAGTTCCCCAAGAGGGGGCAGTTTCAATGAGCAGTTCTTC. Protein sequence: CASSSPRGGSFNEQFF.

This clonotype came up a few times. The rearrangement joins TRBV29-1 to TRBJ2-1, with unresolved D. The ends were cut back, 3 bases at V and 8 bases at J, with 20 bases in the middle. CDR3 length: 15 amino acids. Germline loops: CDR1 SQVTM, CDR2 ANQGSEA. The CDR3 DNA reads as TGCAGCGTTGAGGGTGGGTCAGACGACCTCTATGAGCAGTTCTTC. This gives the protein CSVEGGSDDLYEQFF.

In its sample, this clonotype was seen many times. The chain combines TRBV29-1 with TRBJ2-7, with a weak D call TRBD2 (6 bases). Trimming shortened V by 6 bases and J by 3 bases, and 18 bases separated the two germline ends. The V gene's germline CDR1 is SQVTM and CDR2 ANQGSEA. This CDR3 is built from 14 residues. The CDR3 nucleotides are TGCAGCGTCCTAAAGGGAGGACACGGCTACGAGCAGTACTTC. This codes for CSVLKGGHGYEQYF.

V usage is TRBV5-6 and J usage is TRBJ2-2; 7 nucleotides align to TRBD2. CDR1 is SGHDT, CDR2 YYEEEE, per germline. Trimming at V came to 6 bases and at J to 3 bases, leaving 11 bases not matched to a gene. The CDR3 covers 16 residues. CDR3 coding DNA: TGTGCCAGCACCGGGGCTTGGACTAGAGACACCGGGGAGCTGTTTTTT. Translated, it gives CASTGAWTRDTGELFF.

This clonotype came up many times. The J gene is TRBJ2-1, the V gene TRBV5-1; a possible D gene is TRBD1 (6 bases). Germline V lookup: CDR1 SGHRS, CDR2 YFSETQ. The CDR3 length is 14 residues. V dropped 2 bases and J dropped 2 bases, with 8 bases sitting between them. Here the CDR3 reads CASSFEGAYNEQFF. The CDR3 DNA follows: TGCGCCAGCAGCTTTGAGGGGGCCTACAATGAGCAGTTCTTC.

The chain joins TRBV27 to TRBJ2-1; 7 positions match TRBD2. Trimming at V came to 2 bases and at J to 6 bases, leaving 16 bases not matched to a gene. CDR1 and CDR2 from the germline V gene are MNHEY and SMNVEV (reference sequence). CDR3 size: 18 residues. CDR3 residues: CASSLLTPSGLGSNEQFF. The CDR3 bases are TGTGCCAGCAGTTTACTCACCCCTAGCGGCCTAGGGAGCAATGAGCAGTTCTTC.